Following are 9 T cell receptor beta chains from one sample sequenced in a study of cytomegalovirus exposure and HLA in healthy donors. Amplification used 60 Vbeta primers and 13 Jbeta primers. Repertoires were generated with immunoSEQ multiplex PCR, while TCRdb's copy carries only in-frame clones and drops some. The top ten clones hold 3.3% of a sample with some 90,000 clones, approximately 80% of them seen once. Sample: PBMCs. The receptors shown here come from a woman between 40 and 50 years old in good health and CMV-seronegative.

This sequence joins TRBV15 and TRBJ2-5; 11 bases map to TRBD1. The closer fit of TRBJ2-7 to the DNA end suggests the J call may be wrong. The CDR3 loop spans 18 amino acids. CDR1 and CDR2 (germline): LNHNV, YYDKDF (reference sequence). The CDR3 region has the DNA TGTGCCACCAGCAGATTCATGCAACGGGACAGGGGGGAGTACGAGCAGTACTTC. Its protein is CATSRFMQRDRGEYEQYF.

A single count supports this clone. The chain employs TRBV5-8 and TRBJ2-7; D perhaps matches TRBD1 (6 bases). The CDR3 is made up of 14 amino acids. Deletions cut 2 bases from V and 2 bases from J, with 11 bases between. Germline V lookup: CDR1 SGHTS, CDR2 YDEGEE. This CDR3 is CASSLQQGTYEQYF. Written as DNA, the CDR3 is TGTGCCAGCAGCTTACAACAGGGAACCTACGAGCAGTACTTC.

This clone was counted once. The chain is built from TRBV5-1 and TRBJ2-1; D ambiguous. Trimming took 2 bases from V and 0 from J, leaving 12 bases between them. The CDR3 has 16 residues. Germline assignment: CDR1 SGHRS and CDR2 YFSETQ. In DNA form, the CDR3 reads TGCGCCAGCAGCTTTAATATAGAGCCCTCCTACAATGAGCAGTTCTTC. Translation gives CASSFNIEPSYNEQFF.

The chain recombines TRBV14 with TRBJ2-5, with D unclear. The CDR3 spans 13 residues. Trimming took 1 base from V and 2 from J, leaving 5 bases between them. Germline V CDR1 and CDR2: SGHDN, FVKESK. DNA for the CDR3: TGTGCCAGCAGCCAAGTTCTGCAAGAGACCCAGTACTTC. Translating gives CASSQVLQETQYF.

The chain links TRBV4-1 to TRBJ1-5; TRBD1 matches 9 bases. V shed 4 bases and J 5 bases; nucleotides not matched to a gene: 9. The CDR3 is 16 residues long. CDR1 is MGHRA and CDR2 is YSYEKL in the germline V gene. CDR3 protein: CASSPQGAGAYQPQHF. In DNA form, the CDR3 reads TGCGCCAGCAGCCCACAGGGGGCTGGCGCCTATCAGCCCCAGCATTTT.

The chain employs TRBV27 and TRBJ2-1, with D tentatively TRBD2 (6 bases). Germline CDR1 and CDR2: MNHEY and SMNVEV (reference sequence). Trimming removed 1 base from V and 10 bases from J, with 17 bases in between. The CDR3 spans 15 residues. DNA of the CDR3: TGTGCCAGCAGTTTATGGCGGGACGCGTATAGGGAGCAGTTCTTC. Residues: CASSLWRDAYREQFF.

CDR3 residues: CASSGLGAGVQTQYF. CDR3 DNA: TGTGCCAGCAGCGGCCTCGGGGCGGGGGTCCAGACCCAGTACTTC. The chain employs TRBV9 and TRBJ2-5; TRBD2 aligns across 7 bases. Germline CDR1 is SGDLS and CDR2 is YYNGEE. The CDR3 length is 15 residues. V lost 3 bases, J lost 6 bases, and 11 bases stayed unmatched.

This clone has a single count. The chain is built from TRBV7-3 and TRBJ2-7, with D maybe TRBD2 (5 bases). Between the trimmed V and J ends, which lost 5 bases and 6 bases, there was a span of 14 bases. The V gene's germline CDR1 is SGHTA and CDR2 FQGTGA. This CDR3 is built from 13 residues. The CDR3 DNA sequence: TGTGCCAGCAGCCTTCTAGCTGTGTCCGAGCAGTACTTC. It translates to CASSLLAVSEQYF. Full variable domain (outside the CDR3, taken from reference TRBV7-3 and TRBJ2-7): GAGVSQTPSNKVTEKGKYVELRCDPISGHTALYWYRQSLGQGPEFLIYFQGTGAADDSGLPNDRFFAVRPEGSVSTLKIQRTERGDSAVYLCASSLLAVSEQYFGPGTRLTVT.

V and J are TRBV18 and TRBJ2-1; 8 positions match TRBD2. Germline loops: CDR1 KGHSH, CDR2 LQKENI. The CDR3 spans 13 residues. V was pared by 5 bases and J by 14 bases, with 11 bases of the junction left unmatched. The CDR3 nucleotides are TGTGCCAGCTCAAAAATAAAGCGGGAGTTTAAGTTCTTC. Translating gives CASSKIKREFKFF.